This TCR beta chain was found in a study of blood T cell repertoires in COVID-19. Background on the study: Acute-phase and convalescent COVID-19 samples originated in the United States, Italy and Spain. T cells, B-cell-depleted T cells, or PBMCs provided the cDNA or gDNA that served as material.

The germline gives CDR1 SEHNR, CDR2 FQNEAQ (reference sequence). Trimming cost V 5 bases and J 1 base, with 10 bases left between them. The CDR3 is made up of 14 amino acids. Per the original methods: How many nucleated cells were present was estimated from reference gene primer amplification. Using immunoSEQ multiplex PCR, the repertoire was profiled, and TCRdb retains in-frame clones only, with some absent. V and J calls and clone size are copied from that table; D and trimming were computed from the DNA. The table has about 190,000 clones, around 80% seen once. The sequencing input was peripheral blood. This receptor was taken from a man in his forties or fifties who had recovered from COVID-19. J is TRBJ2-3 and V is TRBV7-9; TRBD2 is a possible D gene (5 bases). The CDR3, as DNA: TGTGCCAGCAGCGTCAGCGGTGGCACAGATACGCAGTATTTT. This sequence encodes CASSVSGGTDTQYF.